The clone carrying this T cell receptor (beta chain) has just one count. The sample carries other DNA sequences with the same CDR3. The CDR3 runs to 14 residues. Germline V CDR1 and CDR2: SGHRS, YFSETQ. V lost 5 bases to trimming and J lost 0 bases; unmatched junction nucleotides: 2. This record comes from a study of shared clonotypes between healthy human individuals. Researchers ran the assay at a deep level. The repertoire was sequenced with immunoSEQ multiplex PCR; TCRdb's copy has only in-frame clones and lacks some. Among more than 1,200,000 clones, around 98.5% were seen once, and the ten largest hold over 0.3%.

The chain joins TRBV5-1 to TRBJ1-1, with 9 nucleotides matching TRBD1. The sample was naive CD4+ T cells sorted from blood. The subset: CD45RA+ positively selected. This sequence was found in a man aged 25 to 40 in good health. CDR3 DNA: TGCGCCAGCAGTGGGACAGGGATGAACACTGAAGCTTTCTTT. It translates to CASSGTGMNTEAFF.